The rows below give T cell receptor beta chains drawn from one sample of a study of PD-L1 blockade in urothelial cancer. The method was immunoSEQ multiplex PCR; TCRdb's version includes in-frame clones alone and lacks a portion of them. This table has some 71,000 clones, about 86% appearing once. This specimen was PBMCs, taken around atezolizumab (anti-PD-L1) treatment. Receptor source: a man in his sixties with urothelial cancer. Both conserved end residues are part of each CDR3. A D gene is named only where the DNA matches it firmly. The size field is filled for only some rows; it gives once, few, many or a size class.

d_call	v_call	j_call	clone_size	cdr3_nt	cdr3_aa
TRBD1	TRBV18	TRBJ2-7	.	TGTGCCAGCTCACCGCCGGGACAGGGGGCGCGGGAGCAGTACTTC	CASSPPGQGAREQYF
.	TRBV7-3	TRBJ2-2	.	TGTGCCAGCAGCCCCCGTCCCAACACCGGGGAGCTGTTTTTT	CASSPRPNTGELFF
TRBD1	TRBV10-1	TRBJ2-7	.	TGCGCCAGCAGTGACCTGGAGACAGGGGAGAAGCAGTACTTC	CASSDLETGEKQYF
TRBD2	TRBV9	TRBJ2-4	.	TGTGCCAGCAGCGTACACCCTAGCGGGGGGGCAGGAGCCAAAAACATTCAGTACTTC	CASSVHPSGGAGAKNIQYF
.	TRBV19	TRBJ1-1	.	TGTGCCAGTAGTATAGACAGGGGAGCTGAAGCTTTCTTT	CASSIDRGAEAFF
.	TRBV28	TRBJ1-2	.	TGTGCCAGCAGTTACACAGGGTATTCGTACACCTTC	CASSYTGYSYTF
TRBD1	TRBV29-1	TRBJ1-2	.	TGCAGCGTAGGGACAGGGGGGATCTACACCTTC	CSVGTGGIYTF
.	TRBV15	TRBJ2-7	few	TGTGCCACCAGCAAAACCCGACAGGAGAGGTCCTACGAGCAGTACTTC	CATSKTRQERSYEQYF
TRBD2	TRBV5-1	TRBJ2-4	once	TGCGCCAGCAGCTCCTTAGCGGGGGTAGCCAAAAACATTCAGTACTTC	CASSSLAGVAKNIQYF
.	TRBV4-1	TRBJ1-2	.	TGCGCCAGCAGCCAAGATTCAGACAGAGGACGTGGCTACACCTTC	CASSQDSDRGRGYTF
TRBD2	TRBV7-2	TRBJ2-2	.	TGTGCCAGCAGCAAAGGGACTAGCGGGGGGGCCACGGGCACCGGGGAGCTGTTTTTT	CASSKGTSGGATGTGELFF
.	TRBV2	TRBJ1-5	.	TGTGCCAGCCGGGAGGAGAACAATCAGCCCCAGCATTTT	CASREENNQPQHF
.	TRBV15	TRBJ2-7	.	TGTGCCACCAGCAGAGACAGGGGGGCAAGGGAGCAGTACTTC	CATSRDRGAREQYF
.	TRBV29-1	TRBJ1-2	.	TGCAGCGTTACACAGGACCTATCTGGCTACACCTTC	CSVTQDLSGYTF
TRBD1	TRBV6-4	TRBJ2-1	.	TGTGCCAGCAGTGATTGGGACAGGGACCTCAATGAGCAGTTCTTC	CASSDWDRDLNEQFF
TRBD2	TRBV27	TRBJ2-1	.	TGTGCCAGCAGCGCCCTAGCGGGGGCTGATAATGAGCAGTTCTTC	CASSALAGADNEQFF
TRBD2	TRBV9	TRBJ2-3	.	TGTGCCAGCAGCGTCCGGCTAGCGGTAACAGATACGCAGTATTTT	CASSVRLAVTDTQYF
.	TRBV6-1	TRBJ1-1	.	TGTGCCAGCAGGGACAATATGAACACTGAAGCTTTCTTT	CASRDNMNTEAFF
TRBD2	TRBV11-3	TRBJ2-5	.	TGTGCCAGCAGCTCGACGACTAGCTCGGAGACCCAGTACTTC	CASSSTTSSETQYF
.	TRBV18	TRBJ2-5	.	TGTGCCAGCTCCCCCGGACTCCAAGAGACCCAGTACTTC	CASSPGLQETQYF
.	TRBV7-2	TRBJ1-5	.	TGTGCCAGCAGCCCCCAGTTTAATCAGCCCCAGCATTTT	CASSPQFNQPQHF
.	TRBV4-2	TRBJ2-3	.	TGTGCCAGCAGCCAAGAGTACCGGGGGACAGATACGCAGTATTTT	CASSQEYRGTDTQYF
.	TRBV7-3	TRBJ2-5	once	TGTGCCAGCAGCTTAGTCGGGGGGCGGGGTGAGACCCAGTACTTC	CASSLVGGRGETQYF
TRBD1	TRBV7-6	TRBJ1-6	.	TGTGCCAGCAGCCGGGACAGGGGTAATTCACCCCTCCACTTT	CASSRDRGNSPLHF
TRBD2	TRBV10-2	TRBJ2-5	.	TGCGCCAGCAGGGGGACTAGCCAAGAGACCCAGTACTTC	CASRGTSQETQYF
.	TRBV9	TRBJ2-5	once	TGTGCCAGCAGCGTAGGGGCCCAGGGCGAGACCCAGTACTTC	CASSVGAQGETQYF
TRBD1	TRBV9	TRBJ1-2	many	TGTGCCAGCAGTAACACCCGGACAGGTAGTGGCTACACCTTC	CASSNTRTGSGYTF
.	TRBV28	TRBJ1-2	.	TGTGCCAGCAGTTCGGATGGCTACACCTTC	CASSSDGYTF
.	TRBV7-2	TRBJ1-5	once	TGTGCCAGCAGCCCTTCCCCTCTCCAGCCCCAGCATTTT	CASSPSPLQPQHF
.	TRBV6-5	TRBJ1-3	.	TGTGCCAGCAGTTACTCTAGAGGAAACACCATATATTTT	CASSYSRGNTIYF
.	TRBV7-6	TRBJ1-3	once	TGTGCCAGCAGCTTACGGGGGAACTCTGGAAACACCATATATTTT	CASSLRGNSGNTIYF
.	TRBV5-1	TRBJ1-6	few	TGCGCCAGCAGCTCAGCCGGGACAAAAGATTCACCCCTCCACTTT	CASSSAGTKDSPLHF
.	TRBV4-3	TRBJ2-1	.	TGCGCCAGCAGCCAAGAACCCCTCGGGGTAGGCTCCTACAATGAGCAGTTCTTC	CASSQEPLGVGSYNEQFF
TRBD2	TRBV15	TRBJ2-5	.	TGTGCCACCAGCAGAGATCGGGGGGGACAGACCCAGTACTTC	CATSRDRGGQTQYF
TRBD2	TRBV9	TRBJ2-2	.	TGTGCCAGCAGCGTAGAAACCCCCCGGGGGGGCTGGGCCGGGGAGCTGTTTTTT	CASSVETPRGGWAGELFF
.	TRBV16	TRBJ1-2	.	TGTGCCAGCAGTTCAGACAGAGCCTATGGCTACACCTTC	CASSSDRAYGYTF
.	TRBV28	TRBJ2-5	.	TGTGCCAGCAGTTCACTAGGGGGTCTACAGGGGGGGCAAGAGACCCAGTACTTC	CASSSLGGLQGGQETQYF
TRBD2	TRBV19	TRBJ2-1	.	TGTGCCAGTAGTAGGCTAGCGGACTACAATGAGCAGTTCTTC	CASSRLADYNEQFF
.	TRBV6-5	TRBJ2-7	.	TGTGCCAGCAGTACACAGGGATTTCTTTCCTACGAGCAGTACTTC	CASSTQGFLSYEQYF
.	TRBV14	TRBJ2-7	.	TGTGCCAGCAGCCAAGATGTGCGGATGAGGTCCTACGAGCAGTACTTC	CASSQDVRMRSYEQYF
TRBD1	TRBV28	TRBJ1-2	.	TGTGCCAGCAGTGGGACCACTACAGGGGGCGAACAAGGCTACACCTTC	CASSGTTTGGEQGYTF
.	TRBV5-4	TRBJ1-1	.	TGTGCCAGCAGCTTGGGACTATCGATGAACACTGAAGCTTTCTTT	CASSLGLSMNTEAFF
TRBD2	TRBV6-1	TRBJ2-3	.	TGTGCCAGCAGTGGAACCCGGACTAGCGGGGCCGCAGATACGCAGTATTTT	CASSGTRTSGAADTQYF
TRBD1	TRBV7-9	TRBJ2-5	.	TGTGCCAGCAGCTCTCAGGGGGCAAAAGAGACCCAGTACTTC	CASSSQGAKETQYF
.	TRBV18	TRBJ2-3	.	TGTGCCAGCTCTAGCATAGATACGCAGTATTTT	CASSSIDTQYF
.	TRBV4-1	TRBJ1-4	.	TGCGCCAGCAGCCGAACGCTGGAACAGGAAAAACTGTTTTTT	CASSRTLEQEKLFF
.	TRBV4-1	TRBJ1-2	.	TGCGCCAGCAGCCAAGGGACAGTAAACTATGGCTACACCTTC	CASSQGTVNYGYTF
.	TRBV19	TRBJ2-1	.	TGTGCCAGTAGTCTCCAGGGCAGCTACAATGAGCAGTTCTTC	CASSLQGSYNEQFF
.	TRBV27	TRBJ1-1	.	TGTGCCAGCAGTTTGATAGCGGGAAGAAACACTGAAGCTTTCTTT	CASSLIAGRNTEAFF
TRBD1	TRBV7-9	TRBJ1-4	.	TGTGCCAGCAGCTTAAGAACAGGGGTTACTGAAAAACTGTTTTTT	CASSLRTGVTEKLFF
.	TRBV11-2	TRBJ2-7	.	TGTGCCAGCAGCTCGGACGACAGGAGCTCCTACGAGCAGTACTTC	CASSSDDRSSYEQYF
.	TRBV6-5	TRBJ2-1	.	TGTGCCAGCAGTTACCCCCATAGCTCCTACAATGAGCAGTTCTTC	CASSYPHSSYNEQFF
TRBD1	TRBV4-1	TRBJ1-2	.	TGCGCCAGCAGCAAGCCGGACAGGGGTCGGGCTGGCTACACCTTC	CASSKPDRGRAGYTF